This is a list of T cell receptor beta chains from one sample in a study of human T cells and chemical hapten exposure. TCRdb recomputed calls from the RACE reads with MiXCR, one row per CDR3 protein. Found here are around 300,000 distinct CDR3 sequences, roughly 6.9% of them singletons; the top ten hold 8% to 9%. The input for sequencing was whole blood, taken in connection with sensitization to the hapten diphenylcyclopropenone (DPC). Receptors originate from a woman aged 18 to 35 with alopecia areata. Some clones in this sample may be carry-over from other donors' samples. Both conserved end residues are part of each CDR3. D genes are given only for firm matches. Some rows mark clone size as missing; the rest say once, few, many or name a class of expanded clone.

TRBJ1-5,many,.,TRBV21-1,CASSKAQGNQPQHF,TGTGCCAGCAGCAAAGCCCAGGGCAATCAGCCCCAGCATTTT
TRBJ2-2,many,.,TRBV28,CASSLWRTFANTGELFF,TGTGCCAGCAGTTTATGGCGGACGTTCGCGAACACCGGGGAGCTGTTTTTT
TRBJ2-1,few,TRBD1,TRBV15,CATSRKRQGAGNEQFF,TGTGCCACCAGCAGAAAAAGACAGGGGGCTGGTAATGAGCAGTTCTTC
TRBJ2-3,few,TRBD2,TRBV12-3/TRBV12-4,CAAGLAGTDTQYF,TGTGCCGCAGGGCTAGCGGGGACAGATACGCAGTATTTT
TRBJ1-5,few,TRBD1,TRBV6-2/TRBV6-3,CASSRRTGGSQPQHF,TGTGCCAGCAGTCGACGGACAGGGGGTAGTCAGCCCCAGCATTTT
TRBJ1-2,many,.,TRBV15,CATSREKFFQGPTYGYTF,TGTGCCACCAGCAGAGAGAAATTTTTCCAGGGACCGACCTATGGCTACACCTTC
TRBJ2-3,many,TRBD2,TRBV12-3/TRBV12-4,CASSVTSGSTQYF,TGTGCCAGCAGTGTTACTAGCGGTAGTACGCAGTATTTT
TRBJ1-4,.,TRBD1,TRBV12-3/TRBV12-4,CASSTDRGSEKLFF,TGTGCCAGCAGTACGGACAGGGGTTCCGAAAAACTGTTTTTT
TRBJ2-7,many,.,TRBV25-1,CASSEIGYEQYF,TGTGCCAGCAGTGAGATCGGCTACGAGCAGTACTTC
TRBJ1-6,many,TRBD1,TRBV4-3,CASSQGTPQGASNSPLHF,TGCGCCAGCAGCCAAGGGACCCCACAGGGGGCGAGTAATTCACCCCTCCACTTT
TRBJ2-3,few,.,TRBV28,CASTSTVTVDTQYF,TGTGCCAGCACCTCGACAGTGACTGTCGATACGCAGTATTTT
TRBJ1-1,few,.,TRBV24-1,CATSDLALGRPTEAFF,TGTGCCACCAGTGATTTAGCCCTAGGCAGGCCCACTGAAGCTTTCTTT
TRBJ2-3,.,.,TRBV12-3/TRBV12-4,CASSSSEGSTSTDTQYF,TGTGCCAGCAGTTCTTCAGAGGGGTCAACTAGCACAGATACGCAGTATTTT
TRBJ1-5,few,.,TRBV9,CASSVGAYQPQHF,TGTGCCAGCAGCGTAGGGGCTTATCAGCCCCAGCATTTT
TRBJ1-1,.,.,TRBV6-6,CASSLGEFEAFF,TGTGCCAGCAGTTTGGGGGAGTTTGAAGCTTTCTTT
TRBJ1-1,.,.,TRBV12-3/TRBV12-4,CASSLGRRVLGTEAFF,TGTGCCAGCAGTTTGGGGCGGAGGGTATTGGGCACTGAAGCTTTCTTT
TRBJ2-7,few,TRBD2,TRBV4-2,CASSQAYGTSGGIYEQYF,TGTGCCAGCAGCCAAGCCTACGGGACTAGCGGGGGGATCTACGAGCAGTACTTC
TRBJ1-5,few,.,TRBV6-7,CASRHLQERADQPQHF,TGTGCCAGCAGACACCTTCAGGAGAGAGCAGATCAGCCCCAGCATTTT
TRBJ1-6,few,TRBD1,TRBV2,CASSRGTSYNSPLHF,TGTGCCAGCAGCAGGGGGACGTCCTATAATTCACCCCTCCACTTT
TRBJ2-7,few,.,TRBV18,CASSPRTGRYGEQYF,TGTGCCAGCTCACCTCGGACCGGCCGGTATGGGGAGCAGTACTTC
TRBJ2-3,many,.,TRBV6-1,CASSTGGDTDTQYF,TGTGCCAGCAGTACAGGGGGGGACACAGATACGCAGTATTTT
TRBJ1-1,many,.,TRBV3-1,CASSQDTGGGNTEAFF,TGTGCCAGCAGCCAAGATACCGGGGGTGGGAACACTGAAGCTTTCTTT
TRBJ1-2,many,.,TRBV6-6,CASTPGLGSYGYTF,TGTGCCAGCACCCCAGGATTAGGGTCCTATGGCTACACCTTC
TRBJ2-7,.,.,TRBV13,CASSTATIRDEQYF,TGTGCCAGCAGCACGGCCACCATTAGGGACGAGCAGTACTTC
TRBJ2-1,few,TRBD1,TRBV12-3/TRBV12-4,CASSRDRITYNEQFF,TGTGCCAGCAGCAGGGACAGGATAACCTACAATGAGCAGTTCTTC
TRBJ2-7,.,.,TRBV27,CASSNRDYSYEQYF,TGTGCCAGCAGTAACAGGGACTATTCCTACGAGCAGTACTTC
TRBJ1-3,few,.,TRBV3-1,CASSQDLTPGNTIYF,TGTGCCAGCAGCCAAGATCTTACGCCGGGAAACACCATATATTTT
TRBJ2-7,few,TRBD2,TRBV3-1,CASSPSGVTYEQYF,TGTGCCAGCAGCCCTAGCGGGGTTACCTACGAGCAGTACTTC
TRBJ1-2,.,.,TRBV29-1,CSVGPSNPQAPNYGYTF,TGCAGCGTTGGTCCCAGTAACCCACAGGCCCCTAACTATGGCTACACCTTC
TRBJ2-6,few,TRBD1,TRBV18,CASSPRQGSGANVLTF,TGTGCCAGCTCACCTCGACAGGGTTCTGGGGCCAACGTCCTGACTTTC
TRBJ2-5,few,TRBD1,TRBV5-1,CASSLRMTGLQETQYF,TGCGCCAGCAGCTTACGGATGACAGGGTTACAAGAGACCCAGTACTTC
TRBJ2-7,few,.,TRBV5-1,CASSYGGGYEQYF,TGCGCCAGCAGCTACGGGGGCGGCTACGAGCAGTACTTC
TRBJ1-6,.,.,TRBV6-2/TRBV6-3,CASSYGSWVREDSPLHF,TGTGCCAGCAGTTACGGTTCCTGGGTGCGCGAAGATTCACCCCTCCACTTT
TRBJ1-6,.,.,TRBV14,CASSLTTGSLSPLHF,TGTGCCAGCAGCCTAACGACAGGCTCGCTTTCACCCCTCCACTTT
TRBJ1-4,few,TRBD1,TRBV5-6,CASSFRPGGGEKLFF,TGTGCCAGCAGCTTCCGGCCAGGGGGTGGTGAAAAACTGTTTTTT
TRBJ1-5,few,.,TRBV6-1,CASSEVRINQPQHF,TGTGCCAGCAGTGAAGTCAGGATCAATCAGCCCCAGCATTTT
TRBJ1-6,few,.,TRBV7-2,CASRPTSSPLHF,TGTGCCAGCAGGCCTACTTCCTCGCCCCTCCACTTT
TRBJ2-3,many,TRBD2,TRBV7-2,CASSFSGTSGLSGSQYF,TGTGCCAGCAGCTTTAGTGGGACTAGCGGCCTTTCAGGGTCGCAGTATTTT
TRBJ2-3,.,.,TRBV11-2,CASSFWGNTDTQYF,TGTGCCAGCAGCTTTTGGGGGAACACAGATACGCAGTATTTT
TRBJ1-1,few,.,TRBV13,CASSLGRSNTEAFF,TGTGCCAGCAGCTTAGGCCGGTCGAACACTGAAGCTTTCTTT
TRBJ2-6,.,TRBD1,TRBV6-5,CASSYSGTALSGANVLTF,TGTGCCAGCAGTTACTCCGGGACAGCGCTCTCTGGGGCCAACGTCCTGACTTTC
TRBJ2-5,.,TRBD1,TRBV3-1,CASSQGGTGPRWDQYF,TGTGCCAGCAGCCAAGGTGGGACAGGCCCGAGGTGGGACCAGTACTTC
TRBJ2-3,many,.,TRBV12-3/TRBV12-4,CASSIGAGTDTQYF,TGTGCCAGCAGCATCGGGGCGGGCACAGATACGCAGTATTTT
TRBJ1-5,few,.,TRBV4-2,CASSQGVRANQPQHF,TGTGCCAGCAGCCAAGGGGTCAGGGCCAATCAGCCCCAGCATTTT
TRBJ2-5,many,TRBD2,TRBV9,CASSEQTSGAPYQETQYF,TGTGCCAGCAGCGAGCAGACTAGCGGGGCGCCTTACCAAGAGACCCAGTACTTC
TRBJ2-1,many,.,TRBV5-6,CASSIRLGDEQFF,TGTGCCAGCAGCATACGTCTCGGAGATGAGCAGTTCTTC
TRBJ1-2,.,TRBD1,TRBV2,CASVDFRDRYGYTF,TGTGCCAGCGTTGACTTCCGGGACAGATATGGCTACACCTTC
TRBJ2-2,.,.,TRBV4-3,CASSQKTGMGAGELFF,TGCGCCAGCAGCCAGAAAACAGGGATGGGGGCCGGGGAGCTGTTTTTT
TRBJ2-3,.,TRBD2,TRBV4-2,CASSQETSGGGTQYF,TGTGCCAGCAGCCAAGAAACTAGCGGGGGCGGTACGCAGTATTTT
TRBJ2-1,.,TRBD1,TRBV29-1,CSVGTGGFNEQFF,TGCAGCGTGGGGACAGGGGGCTTCAATGAGCAGTTCTTC
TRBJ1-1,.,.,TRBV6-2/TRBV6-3,CASSDDRTFF,TGTGCCAGCAGTGATGACAGAACTTTCTTT
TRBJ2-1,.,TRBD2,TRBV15,CATSRVRGNNEQFF,TGTGCCACCAGCAGAGTGCGGGGGAACAATGAGCAGTTCTTC
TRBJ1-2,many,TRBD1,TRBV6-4,CASSPQGGYGYTF,TGTGCCAGCAGTCCACAGGGGGGCTATGGCTACACCTTC
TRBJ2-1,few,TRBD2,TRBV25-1,CASSGGTSGPGNEQFF,TGTGCCAGCAGTGGAGGAACTAGCGGGCCTGGCAATGAGCAGTTCTTC
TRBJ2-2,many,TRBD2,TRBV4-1,CASSQGRGSTGELFF,TGCGCCAGCAGCCAAGGGCGGGGGTCCACCGGGGAGCTGTTTTTT
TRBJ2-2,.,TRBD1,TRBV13,CASSTRKKPGGTGELFF,TGTGCCAGCAGCACCCGTAAAAAGCCAGGGGGCACCGGGGAGCTGTTTTTT
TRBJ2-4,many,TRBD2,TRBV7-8,CASSTGLAGTKNIQYF,TGTGCCAGCAGCACTGGACTAGCGGGAACCAAAAACATTCAGTACTTC
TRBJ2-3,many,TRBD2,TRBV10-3,CAPRQRGVPDTQYF,TGTGCCCCTAGACAGCGGGGAGTACCAGATACGCAGTATTTT
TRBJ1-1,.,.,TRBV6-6,CASSYWGQGQAEAFF,TGTGCCAGCAGTTACTGGGGTCAGGGGCAAGCTGAAGCTTTCTTT
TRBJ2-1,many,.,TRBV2,CASSPNYEQFF,TGTGCCAGCAGTCCCAACTATGAGCAGTTCTTC